A single sample gave rise to the 7 T cell receptor beta chains below, sequenced in a study of blood T cells in healthy people across ages. The second PCR ran about 6 to 12 cycles with a sample-barcoded 5' primer and J-beta primers. TCRdb re-derived calls from the 5' RACE reads in MiXCR, one entry per CDR3 protein. The sample yields about 570,000 distinct CDR3 sequences, about 26% seen once. Sequencing was performed on blood. The receptors were gathered from a woman aged 70-85 years in good health.

J is TRBJ2-5 and V is TRBV4-2, with 12 bases that match TRBD2. V was pared by 1 base and J by 7 bases, with 10 bases of the junction left unmatched. The CDR3 is 17 residues long. Germline CDR1 is LGHNA and CDR2 is YNFKEQ. Written as DNA, the CDR3 is TGTGCCAGCAGCCAAGGGGTACTAGCGGGGGGACTCGGGACCCAGTACTTC. Its protein product is CASSQGVLAGGLGTQYF.

This chain uses TRBV5-1 with TRBJ1-2; D remains unclear. CDR3 length: 14 amino acids. Germline V gene sequence: CDR1 SGHRS, CDR2 YFSETQ. V was clipped by 0 bases and J by 6 bases, with 12 bases between them. The CDR3 region has the DNA TGCGCCAGCAGCTTGGGTAACCCCAAAGATGGCTACACCTTC. The encoded protein is CASSLGNPKDGYTF.

This chain uses TRBV6-2 or TRBV6-3 with TRBJ2-5; no firm D call. CDR1 and CDR2 from the germline V gene are MNHEY and SVGEGT. The CDR3 is 13 residues long. The V and J ends lost 6 bases and 7 bases respectively, with 15 bases between them. The DNA of the CDR3 is TGTGCCAGCAGCTCAACACCCGACCGGACCCAGTACTTC. This codes for CASSSTPDRTQYF.

The V and J genes are TRBV20-1 and TRBJ2-5; 7 bases match TRBD2. The V and J ends lost 5 bases and 4 bases, in that order; junction bases with no gene match: 10. The CDR3 has 14 amino acids. Germline-derived CDR1 and CDR2 are DFQATT and SNEGSKA (reference sequence). CDR3 protein: CSASRTPGGETQYF. The CDR3 coding sequence is TGCAGTGCTTCCCGGACCCCGGGAGGAGAGACCCAGTACTTC.

As regards this clonotype: A much more abundant neighbour one base away suggests this may be a read error. The rearrangement joins TRBV14 to TRBJ2-1; D is unresolved. Germline V lookup: CDR1 SGHDN, CDR2 FVKESK. This CDR3 is built from 14 residues. The CDR3 is CAGSPPKGSNEQFF. For the CDR3, the DNA is TGTGCCGGCAGCCCACCTAAGGGTAGCAATGAGCAGTTCTTC.

This clonotype was seen repeatedly, ten times or more. The chain couples TRBV20-1 to TRBJ1-4, with 7 bases matching TRBD1. Unmatched junction bases numbered 0, after V lost 1 base and J lost 7 bases. The CDR3 loop spans 12 amino acids. The germline gives CDR1 DFQATT, CDR2 SNEGSKA (reference sequence). This CDR3 is CSARGTGEKLFF. In DNA form, the CDR3 reads TGCAGTGCTAGAGGGACAGGTGAAAAACTGTTTTTT.

This chain links TRBV9 with TRBJ2-1; 10 bases agree with TRBD2. The CDR3 extends over 16 amino acids. CDR1 SGDLS and CDR2 YYNGEE come from the germline V gene. Trimming cost V 3 bases and J 10 bases; bases outside gene matches: 13. This CDR3 reads CASSAARMASGGEQFF. DNA for the CDR3: TGTGCCAGCAGCGCCGCTCGTATGGCTAGCGGGGGCGAGCAGTTCTTC.